This T cell receptor beta chain was sequenced in a study of blood T cells in healthy people across ages. Study-wide results and caveats: Estimated diversity across one million T cells was deemed an underestimate.

Germline V CDR1 and CDR2: SGHTS, YDEGEE. Trimming cost V 9 bases and J 6 bases, with 24 bases left between them. This CDR3 is built from 16 residues. PCR was performed a second time for about 7 to 11 cycles using a sample-barcoded 5' primer and a J-beta primer mix. TCRdb analysed the 5' RACE reads with MiXCR anew, one entry per CDR3 protein. The sample shows roughly 1,000,000 distinct CDR3 sequences, 20% to 25% of them seen only once. This clonotype was seen a few times. As yet, its antigen is unknown. These data also featured in a second study, about T cells of mothers and their children.

The sequence derives from a girl under 10 years old in good health. The sequenced material came from blood. The rearrangement links TRBV5-8 to TRBJ1-4, with D possibly matching TRBD1 (5 bases). This CDR3 is CATNQDRDLEDEKLFF. CDR3 nucleotide sequence: TGTGCCACAAACCAAGACCGGGACCTGGAGGATGAAAAACTGTTTTTT.